The entry below gives a single T cell receptor (beta chain) sequence along with its context. The CDR3 spans 13 residues. Trimming left V 4 bases short and J 8 bases short, with 18 bases between. Germline CDR1 and CDR2: GTSNPN and SVGIG (reference sequence). This sample was taken from a study of cytotoxic CD8 clonotypes in ibrutinib-treated CLL. Assay: immunoSEQ multiplex PCR; the TCRdb copy retains only in-frame clones and omits some. The data hold about 25,000 clones, with 60% to 80% observed a single time. The V and J genes are TRBV30 and TRBJ2-7; D is uncertain. The origin of this receptor is a human donor with chronic lymphocytic leukemia. The sample here was PBMCs, taken at disease progression, from a patient treated with ibrutinib. Written as DNA, the CDR3 is TGTGCCTGGACCCCGACTCAAGAGGTTAAGCAGTACTTC. It is translated as CAWTPTQEVKQYF.